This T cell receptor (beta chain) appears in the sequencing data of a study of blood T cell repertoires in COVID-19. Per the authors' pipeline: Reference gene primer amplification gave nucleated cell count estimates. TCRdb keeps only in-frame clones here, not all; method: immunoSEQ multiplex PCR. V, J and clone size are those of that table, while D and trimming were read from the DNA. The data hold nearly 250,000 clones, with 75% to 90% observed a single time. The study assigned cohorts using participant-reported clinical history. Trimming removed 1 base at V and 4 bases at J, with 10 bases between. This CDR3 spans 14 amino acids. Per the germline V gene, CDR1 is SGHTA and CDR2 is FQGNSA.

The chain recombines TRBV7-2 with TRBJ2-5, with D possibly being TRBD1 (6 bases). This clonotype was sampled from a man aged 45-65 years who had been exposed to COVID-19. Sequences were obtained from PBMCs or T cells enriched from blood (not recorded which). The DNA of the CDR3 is TGTGCCAGCAGCTTAGAAGGGGGACCAGAGACCCAGTACTTC. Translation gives CASSLEGGPETQYF.